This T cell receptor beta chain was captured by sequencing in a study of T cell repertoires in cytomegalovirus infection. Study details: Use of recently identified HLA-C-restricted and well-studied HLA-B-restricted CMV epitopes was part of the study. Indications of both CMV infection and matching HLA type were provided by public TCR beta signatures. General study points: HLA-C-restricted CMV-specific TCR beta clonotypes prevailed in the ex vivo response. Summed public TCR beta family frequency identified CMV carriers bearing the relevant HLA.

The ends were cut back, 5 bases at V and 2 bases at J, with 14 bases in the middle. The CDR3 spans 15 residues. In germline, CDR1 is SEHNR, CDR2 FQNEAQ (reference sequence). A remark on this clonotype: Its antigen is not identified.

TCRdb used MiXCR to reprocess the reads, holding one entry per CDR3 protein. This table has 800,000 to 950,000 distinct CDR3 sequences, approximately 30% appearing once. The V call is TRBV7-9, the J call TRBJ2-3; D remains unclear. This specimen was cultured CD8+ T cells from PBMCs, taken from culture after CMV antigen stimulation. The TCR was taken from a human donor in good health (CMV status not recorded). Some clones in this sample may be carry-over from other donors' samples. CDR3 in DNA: TGTGCCAGCAGCCCCCCCGGGTCGACCACAGATACGCAGTATTTT. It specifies CASSPPGSTTDTQYF.